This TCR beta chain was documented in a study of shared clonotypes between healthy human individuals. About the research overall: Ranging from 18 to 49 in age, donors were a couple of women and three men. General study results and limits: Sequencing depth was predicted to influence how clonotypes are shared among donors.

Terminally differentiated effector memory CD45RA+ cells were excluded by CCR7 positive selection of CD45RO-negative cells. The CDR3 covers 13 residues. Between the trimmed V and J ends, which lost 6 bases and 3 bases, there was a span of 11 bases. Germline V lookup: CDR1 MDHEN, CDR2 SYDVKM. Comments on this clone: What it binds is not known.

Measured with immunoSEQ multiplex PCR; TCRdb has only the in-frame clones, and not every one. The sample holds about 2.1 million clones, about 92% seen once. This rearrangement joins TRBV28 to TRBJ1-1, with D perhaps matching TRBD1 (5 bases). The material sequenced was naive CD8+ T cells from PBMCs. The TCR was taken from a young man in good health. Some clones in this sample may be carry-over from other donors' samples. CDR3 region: CASRAGGDTEAFF. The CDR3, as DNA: TGTGCCAGCAGAGCCGGGGGGGACACTGAAGCTTTCTTT.